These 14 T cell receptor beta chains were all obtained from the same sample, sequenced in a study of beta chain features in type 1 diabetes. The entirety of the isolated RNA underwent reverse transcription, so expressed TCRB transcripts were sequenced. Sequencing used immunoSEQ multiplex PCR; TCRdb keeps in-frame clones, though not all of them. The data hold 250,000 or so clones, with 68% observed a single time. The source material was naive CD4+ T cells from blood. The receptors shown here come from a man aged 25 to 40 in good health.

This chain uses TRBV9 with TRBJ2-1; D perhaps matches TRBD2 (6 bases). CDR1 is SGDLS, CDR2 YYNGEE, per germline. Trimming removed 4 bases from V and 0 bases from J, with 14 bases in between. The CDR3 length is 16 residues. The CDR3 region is CASSPLPGGSYNEQFF. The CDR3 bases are TGTGCCAGCAGCCCCCTTCCCGGGGGCTCCTACAATGAGCAGTTCTTC.

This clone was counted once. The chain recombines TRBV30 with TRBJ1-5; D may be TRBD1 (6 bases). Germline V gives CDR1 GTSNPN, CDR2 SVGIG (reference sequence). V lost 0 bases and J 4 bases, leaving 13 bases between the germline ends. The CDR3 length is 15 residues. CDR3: CAWSVLGQFNQPQHF. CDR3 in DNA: TGTGCCTGGAGTGTATTAGGACAGTTTAATCAGCCCCAGCATTTT.

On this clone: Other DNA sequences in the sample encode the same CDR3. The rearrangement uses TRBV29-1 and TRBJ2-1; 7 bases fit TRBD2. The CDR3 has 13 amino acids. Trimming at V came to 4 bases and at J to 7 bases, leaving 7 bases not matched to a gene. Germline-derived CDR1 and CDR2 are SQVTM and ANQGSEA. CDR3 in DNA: TGCAGCGTTGGGGCTAGCGGTAGTAATGAGCAGTTCTTC. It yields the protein CSVGASGSNEQFF.

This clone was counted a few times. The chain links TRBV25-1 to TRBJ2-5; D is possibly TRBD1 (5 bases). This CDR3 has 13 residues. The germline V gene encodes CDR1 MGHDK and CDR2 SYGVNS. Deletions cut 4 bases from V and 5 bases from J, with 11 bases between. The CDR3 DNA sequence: TGTGCCAGCAGTGCTCAGGGAACCGAGACCCAGTACTTC. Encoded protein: CASSAQGTETQYF.

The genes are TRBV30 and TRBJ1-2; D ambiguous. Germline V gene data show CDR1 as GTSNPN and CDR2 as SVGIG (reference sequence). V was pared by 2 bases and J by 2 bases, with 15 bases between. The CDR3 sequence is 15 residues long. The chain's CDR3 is CAWSPRTWQNYGYTF. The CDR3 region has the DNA TGTGCCTGGAGTCCACGGACCTGGCAAAACTATGGCTACACCTTC. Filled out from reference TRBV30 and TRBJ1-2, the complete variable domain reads SQTIHQWPATLVQPVGSPLSLECTVEGTSNPNLYWYRQAAGRGLQLLFYSVGIGQISSEVPQNLSASRPQDRQFILSSKKLLLSDSGFYLCAWSPRTWQNYGYTFGSGTRLTVV.

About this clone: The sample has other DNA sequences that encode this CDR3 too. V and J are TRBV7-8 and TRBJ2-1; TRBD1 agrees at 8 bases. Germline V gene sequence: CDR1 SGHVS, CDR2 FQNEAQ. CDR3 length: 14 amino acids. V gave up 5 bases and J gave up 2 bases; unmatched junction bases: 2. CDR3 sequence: CASSPDRAYNEQFF. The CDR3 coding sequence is TGTGCCAGCAGCCCGGACAGGGCCTACAATGAGCAGTTCTTC. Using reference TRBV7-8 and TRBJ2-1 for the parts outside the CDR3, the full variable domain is GAGVSQSPRYKVAKRGQDVALRCDPISGHVSLFWYQQALGQGPEFLTYFQNEAQLDKSGLPSDRFFAERPEGSVSTLKIQRTQQEDSAVYLCASSPDRAYNEQFFGPGTRLTVL.

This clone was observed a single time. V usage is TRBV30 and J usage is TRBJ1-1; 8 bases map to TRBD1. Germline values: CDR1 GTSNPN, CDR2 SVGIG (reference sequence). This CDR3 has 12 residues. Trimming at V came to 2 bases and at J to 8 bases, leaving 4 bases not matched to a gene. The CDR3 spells CAWSQTGAEAFF. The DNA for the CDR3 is TGTGCCTGGAGTCAGACAGGGGCCGAAGCTTTCTTT.

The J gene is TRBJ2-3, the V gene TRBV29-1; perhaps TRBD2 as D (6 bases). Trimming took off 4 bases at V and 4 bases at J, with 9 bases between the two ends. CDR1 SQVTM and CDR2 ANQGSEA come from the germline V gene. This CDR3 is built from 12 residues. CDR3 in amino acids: CSVVGSADTQYF. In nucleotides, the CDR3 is TGCAGCGTTGTCGGGAGCGCAGATACGCAGTATTTT.

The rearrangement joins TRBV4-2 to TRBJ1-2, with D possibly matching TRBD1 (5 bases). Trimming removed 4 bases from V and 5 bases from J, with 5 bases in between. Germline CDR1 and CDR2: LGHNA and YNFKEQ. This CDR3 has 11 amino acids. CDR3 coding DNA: TGTGCCAGCAGCCGGGGGTATGGCTACACCTTC. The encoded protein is CASSRGYGYTF.

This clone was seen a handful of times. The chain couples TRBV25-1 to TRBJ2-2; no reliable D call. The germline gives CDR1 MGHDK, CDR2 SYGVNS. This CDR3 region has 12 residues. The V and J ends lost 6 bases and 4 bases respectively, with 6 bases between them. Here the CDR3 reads CASRGITGELFF. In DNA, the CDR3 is TGTGCCAGCAGGGGGATCACCGGGGAGCTGTTTTTT.

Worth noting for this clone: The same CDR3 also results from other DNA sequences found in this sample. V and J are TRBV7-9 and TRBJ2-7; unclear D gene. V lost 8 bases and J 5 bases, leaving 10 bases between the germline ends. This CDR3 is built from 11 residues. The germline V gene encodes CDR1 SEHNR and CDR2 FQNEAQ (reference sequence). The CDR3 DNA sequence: TGTGCCAGCTCGCTAGGAGACGAGCAGTACTTC. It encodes CASSLGDEQYF.

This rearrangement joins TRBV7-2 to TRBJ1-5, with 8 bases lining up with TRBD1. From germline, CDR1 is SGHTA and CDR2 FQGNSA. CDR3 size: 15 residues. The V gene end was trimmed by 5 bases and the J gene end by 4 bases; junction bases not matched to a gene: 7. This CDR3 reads CASSLGQGPNQPQHF. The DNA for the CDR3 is TGTGCCAGCAGCCTCGGACAGGGACCTAATCAGCCCCAGCATTTT.

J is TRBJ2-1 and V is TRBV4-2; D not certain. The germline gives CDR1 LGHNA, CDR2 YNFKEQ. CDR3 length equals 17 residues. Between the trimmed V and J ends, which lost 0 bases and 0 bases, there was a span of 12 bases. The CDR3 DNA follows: TGTGCCAGCAGCCAAGATCAGGCCTCGAGCTCCTACAATGAGCAGTTCTTC. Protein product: CASSQDQASSSYNEQFF.

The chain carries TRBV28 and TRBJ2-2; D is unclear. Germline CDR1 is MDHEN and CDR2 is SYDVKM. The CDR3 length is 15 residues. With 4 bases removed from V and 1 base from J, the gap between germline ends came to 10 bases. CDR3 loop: CASSSLLENTGELFF. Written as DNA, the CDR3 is TGTGCCAGCAGTTCCCTCTTGGAGAACACCGGGGAGCTGTTTTTT.